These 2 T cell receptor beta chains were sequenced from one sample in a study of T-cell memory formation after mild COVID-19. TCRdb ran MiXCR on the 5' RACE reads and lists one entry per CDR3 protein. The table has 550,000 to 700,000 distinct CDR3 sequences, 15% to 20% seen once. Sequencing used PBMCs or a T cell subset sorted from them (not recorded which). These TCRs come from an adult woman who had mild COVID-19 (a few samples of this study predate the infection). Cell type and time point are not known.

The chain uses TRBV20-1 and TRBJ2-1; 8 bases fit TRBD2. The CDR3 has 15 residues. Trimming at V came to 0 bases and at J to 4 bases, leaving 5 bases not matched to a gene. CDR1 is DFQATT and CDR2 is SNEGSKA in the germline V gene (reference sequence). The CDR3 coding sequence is TGCAGTGCTAGAGATCCGGCGGGGGGTTACAATGAGCAGTTCTTC. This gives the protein CSARDPAGGYNEQFF.

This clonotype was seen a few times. In nucleotides, the CDR3 is TGTGCCACCATTCGGGGACAGAAGAATGAAAAACTGTTTTTT. Its translation: CATIRGQKNEKLFF. The rearrangement joins TRBV24-1 to TRBJ1-4; 7 bases map to TRBD1. With 8 bases clipped from V and 5 bases from J, the junction kept 7 bases outside the gene matches. The CDR3 is 14 residues long. Germline CDR1 reads KGHDR; CDR2 reads SFDVKD.